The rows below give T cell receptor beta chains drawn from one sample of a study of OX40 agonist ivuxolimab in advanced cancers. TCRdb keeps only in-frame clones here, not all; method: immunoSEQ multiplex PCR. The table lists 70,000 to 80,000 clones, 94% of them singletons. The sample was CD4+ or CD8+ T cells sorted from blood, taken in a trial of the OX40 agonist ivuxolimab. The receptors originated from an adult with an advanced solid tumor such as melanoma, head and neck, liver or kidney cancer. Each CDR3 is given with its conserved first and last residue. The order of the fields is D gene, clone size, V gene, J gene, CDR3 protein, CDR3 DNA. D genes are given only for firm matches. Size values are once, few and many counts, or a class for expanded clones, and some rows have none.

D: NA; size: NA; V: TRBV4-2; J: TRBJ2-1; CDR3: CASSPFDPPSEQFF; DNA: TGTGCCAGCAGCCCATTTGACCCGCCTAGTGAGCAGTTCTTC
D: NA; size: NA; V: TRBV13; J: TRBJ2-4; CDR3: CASSLGEGQYF; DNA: TGTGCCAGCAGCTTGGGAGAAGGGCAGTACTTC
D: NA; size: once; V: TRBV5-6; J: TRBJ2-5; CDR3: CASSSNVWGRETQYF; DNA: TGTGCCAGCAGCTCTAACGTCTGGGGGAGGGAGACCCAGTACTTC
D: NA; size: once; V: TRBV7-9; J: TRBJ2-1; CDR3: CASSLDVGRNEQFF; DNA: TGTGCCAGCAGCTTGGATGTCGGGCGCAATGAGCAGTTCTTC
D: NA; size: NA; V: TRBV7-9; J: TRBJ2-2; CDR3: CASSLAGPGELFF; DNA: TGTGCCAGCAGCTTAGCCGGACCCGGGGAGCTGTTTTTT
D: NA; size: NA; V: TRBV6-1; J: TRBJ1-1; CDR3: CASSEIGSEAFF; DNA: TGTGCCAGCAGTGAAATAGGCTCGGAAGCTTTCTTT
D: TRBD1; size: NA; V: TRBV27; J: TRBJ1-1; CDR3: CASSFAGGPRNTEAFF; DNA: TGTGCCAGCAGTTTCGCAGGGGGCCCCCGGAACACTGAAGCTTTCTTT
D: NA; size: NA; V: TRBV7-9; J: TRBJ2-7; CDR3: CASSLAGRNLYEQYF; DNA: TGTGCCAGCAGCTTAGCGGGCAGGAACCTTTACGAGCAGTACTTC
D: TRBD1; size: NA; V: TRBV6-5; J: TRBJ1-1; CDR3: CASSSHPTGGTEAFF; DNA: TGTGCCAGCAGTTCCCACCCGACAGGGGGCACTGAAGCTTTCTTT
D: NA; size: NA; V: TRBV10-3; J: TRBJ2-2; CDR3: CAITGGSVAGELFF; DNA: TGTGCCATCACTGGGGGGTCGGTAGCCGGGGAGCTGTTTTTT
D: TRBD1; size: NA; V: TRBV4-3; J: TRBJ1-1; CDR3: CASSQDPDRGRDEAFF; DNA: TGCGCCAGCAGCCAAGATCCCGACAGGGGCCGTGATGAAGCTTTCTTT
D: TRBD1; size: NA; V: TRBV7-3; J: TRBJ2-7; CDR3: CASSRTTGVRHEQYF; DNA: TGTGCCAGCAGCCGCACGACAGGGGTCCGGCACGAGCAGTACTTC
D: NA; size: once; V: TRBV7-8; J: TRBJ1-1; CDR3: CASINSDRSLWTEAFF; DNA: TGTGCCAGCATCAATTCCGACAGGAGCCTTTGGACTGAAGCTTTCTTT
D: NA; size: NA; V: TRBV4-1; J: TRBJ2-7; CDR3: CASSPHPGTYEQYF; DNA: TGCGCCAGCAGCCCCCACCCCGGGACCTACGAGCAGTACTTC
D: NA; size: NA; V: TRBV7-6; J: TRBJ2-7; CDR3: CASSPHPGAPYEQYF; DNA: TGTGCCAGCAGCCCCCACCCCGGGGCCCCCTACGAGCAGTACTTC
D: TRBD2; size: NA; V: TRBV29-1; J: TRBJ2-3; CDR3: CSVEGLAGGVGTDTQYF; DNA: TGCAGCGTTGAAGGACTAGCGGGAGGGGTAGGCACAGATACGCAGTATTTT
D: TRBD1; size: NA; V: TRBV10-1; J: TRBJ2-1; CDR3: CASSGGTGRNEQFF; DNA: TGCGCCAGCAGTGGCGGGACAGGTAGGAATGAGCAGTTCTTC